The T cell receptor beta chain under discussion was sequenced for a study of T cells in Graves' hyperthyroidism and ophthalmopathy. Trimming pared 1 base from V and 5 bases from J, leaving 7 bases between. The CDR3 is made up of 12 amino acids. Germline V gene lookup returns CDR1 SQVTM and CDR2 ANQGSEA. Thyroid ultrasound and orbital computed tomography, with clinical symptoms and serum thyroxine and TRAb, informed diagnoses. Drawn at first hyperthyroidism diagnosis, the blood sample preceded any ophthalmopathy symptoms. General observations from the study: Patients with ophthalmopathy were separated from those with stable hyperthyroidism by a 13 V-J model.

This clonotype was seen ten or more times. The antigen is unknown. The investigators amplified TCR beta CDR3 regions from RNA transcripts. TCR CDR3 underwent first-round RT-PCR with the HTBI primer set. TCRdb processed the multiplex PCR reads anew with MiXCR; each CDR3 protein has one entry. The data show some 600,000 distinct CDR3 sequences, approximately 15% seen once. The rearrangement joins TRBV29-1 to TRBJ2-3; D not resolved. The sample comprised blood. The source is a woman aged 25 to 39 with Graves' hyperthyroidism that later progressed to Graves' ophthalmopathy. CDR3 protein: CSVEVGRDTQYF. CDR3 nucleotides: TGCAGCGTTGAAGTCGGTAGAGATACGCAGTATTTT.